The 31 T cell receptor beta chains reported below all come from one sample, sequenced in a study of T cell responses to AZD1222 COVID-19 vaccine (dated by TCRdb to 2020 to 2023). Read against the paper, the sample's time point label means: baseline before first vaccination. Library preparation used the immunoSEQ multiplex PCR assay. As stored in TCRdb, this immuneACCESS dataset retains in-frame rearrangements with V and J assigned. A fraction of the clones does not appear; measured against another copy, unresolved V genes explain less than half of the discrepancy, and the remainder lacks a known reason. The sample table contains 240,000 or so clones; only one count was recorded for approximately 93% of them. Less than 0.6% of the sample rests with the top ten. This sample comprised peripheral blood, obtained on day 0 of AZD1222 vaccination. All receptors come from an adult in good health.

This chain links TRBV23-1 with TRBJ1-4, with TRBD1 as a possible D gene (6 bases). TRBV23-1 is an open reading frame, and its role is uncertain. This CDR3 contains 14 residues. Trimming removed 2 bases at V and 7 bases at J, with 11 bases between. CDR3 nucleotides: TGCGCCAGCAGTCAAGCGGGGGCCTGTGAAAAACTGTTTTTT. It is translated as CASSQAGACEKLFF.

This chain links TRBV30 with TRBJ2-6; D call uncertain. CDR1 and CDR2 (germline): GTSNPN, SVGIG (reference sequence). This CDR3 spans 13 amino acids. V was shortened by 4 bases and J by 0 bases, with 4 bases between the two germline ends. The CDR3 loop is CAWTHSGANVLTF. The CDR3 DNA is TGTGCCTGGACTCACTCTGGGGCCAACGTCCTGACTTTC.

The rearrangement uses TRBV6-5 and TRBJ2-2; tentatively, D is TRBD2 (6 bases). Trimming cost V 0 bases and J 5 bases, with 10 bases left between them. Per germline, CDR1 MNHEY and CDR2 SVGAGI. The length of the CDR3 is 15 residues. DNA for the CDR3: TGTGCCAGCAGTTACTCACCGGGAGTAACCGGGGAGCTGTTTTTT. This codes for CASSYSPGVTGELFF.

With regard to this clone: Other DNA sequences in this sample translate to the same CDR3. This CDR3 reads CASSRQYNEQFF. DNA of the CDR3: TGTGCCAGCAGCCGGCAGTACAATGAGCAGTTCTTC. The chain combines TRBV28 with TRBJ2-1; D is unclear. The ends were cut back, 6 bases at V and 4 bases at J, with 7 bases in the middle. This CDR3 comprises 12 residues. Germline assignment: CDR1 MDHEN and CDR2 SYDVKM.

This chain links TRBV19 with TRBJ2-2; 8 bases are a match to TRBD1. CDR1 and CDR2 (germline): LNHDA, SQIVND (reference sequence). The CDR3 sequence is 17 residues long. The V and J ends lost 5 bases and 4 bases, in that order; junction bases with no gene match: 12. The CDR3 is CASSPRGTGGFTGELFF. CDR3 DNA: TGTGCCAGTAGTCCCCGAGGTACAGGGGGATTCACCGGGGAGCTGTTTTTT. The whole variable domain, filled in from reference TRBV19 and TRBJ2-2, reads DGGITQSPKYLFRKEGQNVTLSCEQNLNHDAMYWYRQDPGQGLRLIYYSQIVNDFQKGDIAEGYSVSREKKESFPLTVTSAQKNPTAFYLCASSPRGTGGFTGELFFGEGSRLTVL.

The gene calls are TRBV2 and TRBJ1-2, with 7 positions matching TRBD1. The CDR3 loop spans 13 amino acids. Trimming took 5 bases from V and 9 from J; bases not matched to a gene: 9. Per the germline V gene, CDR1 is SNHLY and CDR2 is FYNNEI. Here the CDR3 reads CASSPTDRARYTF. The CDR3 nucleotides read TGTGCCAGCAGTCCAACTGACAGGGCTCGCTACACCTTC.

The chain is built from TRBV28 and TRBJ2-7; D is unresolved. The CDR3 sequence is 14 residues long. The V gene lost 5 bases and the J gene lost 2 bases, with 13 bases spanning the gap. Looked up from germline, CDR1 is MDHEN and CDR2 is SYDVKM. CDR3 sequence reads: CASSPPHRPYEQYF. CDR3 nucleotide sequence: TGTGCCAGCAGTCCCCCCCACCGGCCCTACGAGCAGTACTTC.

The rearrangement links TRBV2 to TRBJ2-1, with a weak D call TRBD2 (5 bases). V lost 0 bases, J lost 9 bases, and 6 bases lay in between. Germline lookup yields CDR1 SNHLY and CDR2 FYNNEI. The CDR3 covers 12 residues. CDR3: CASSEALGEQFF. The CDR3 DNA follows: TGTGCCAGCAGTGAAGCACTAGGTGAGCAGTTCTTC.

CDR3 sequence (DNA): TGTGCCAGCAGCCGAACAGCGAACACTGAAGCTTTCTTT. This codes for CASSRTANTEAFF. This rearrangement joins TRBV4-2 to TRBJ1-1; D ambiguous. Germline-derived CDR1 and CDR2 are LGHNA and YNFKEQ. Trimming cost V 4 bases and J 1 base, with 7 bases left between them. CDR3 length: 13 residues.

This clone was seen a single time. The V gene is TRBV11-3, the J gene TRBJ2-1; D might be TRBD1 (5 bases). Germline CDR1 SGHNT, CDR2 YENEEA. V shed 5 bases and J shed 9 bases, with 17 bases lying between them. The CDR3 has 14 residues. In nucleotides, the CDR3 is TGTGCCAGCAGCCTAGTCAAGGGGAACGGTGAGCAGTTCTTC. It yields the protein CASSLVKGNGEQFF.

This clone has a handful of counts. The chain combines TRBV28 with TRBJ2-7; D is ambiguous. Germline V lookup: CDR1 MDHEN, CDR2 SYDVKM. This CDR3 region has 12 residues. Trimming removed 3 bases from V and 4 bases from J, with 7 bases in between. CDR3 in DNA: TGTGCCAGCAGTTTCCAGCAATACGAGCAGTACTTC. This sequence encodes CASSFQQYEQYF.

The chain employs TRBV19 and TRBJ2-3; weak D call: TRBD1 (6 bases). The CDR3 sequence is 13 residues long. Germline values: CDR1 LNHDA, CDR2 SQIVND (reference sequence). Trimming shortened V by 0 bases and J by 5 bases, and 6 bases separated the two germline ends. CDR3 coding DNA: TGTGCCAGTAGTATAGAAGGGGGAGATACGCAGTATTTT. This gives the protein CASSIEGGDTQYF.

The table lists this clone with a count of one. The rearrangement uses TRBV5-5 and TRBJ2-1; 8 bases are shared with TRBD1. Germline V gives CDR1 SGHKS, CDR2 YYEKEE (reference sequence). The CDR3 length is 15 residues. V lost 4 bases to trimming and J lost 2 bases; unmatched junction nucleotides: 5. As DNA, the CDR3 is TGTGCCAGCAGCCCCACAGGGGGGCCCTACAATGAGCAGTTCTTC. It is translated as CASSPTGGPYNEQFF.

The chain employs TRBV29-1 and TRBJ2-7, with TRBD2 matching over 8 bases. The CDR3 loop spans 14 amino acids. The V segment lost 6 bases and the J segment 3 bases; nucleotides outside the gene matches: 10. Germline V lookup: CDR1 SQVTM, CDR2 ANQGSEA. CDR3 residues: CSVGGGGTNYEQYF. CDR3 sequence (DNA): TGCAGCGTCGGGGGGGGAGGCACCAACTACGAGCAGTACTTC.

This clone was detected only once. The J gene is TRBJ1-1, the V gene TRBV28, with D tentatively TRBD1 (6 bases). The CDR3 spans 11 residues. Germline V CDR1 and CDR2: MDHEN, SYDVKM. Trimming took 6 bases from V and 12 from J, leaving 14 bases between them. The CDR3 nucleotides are TGTGCCAGCAGCTCGAGAGGACAGACTTTCTTT. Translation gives CASSSRGQTFF.

The CDR3 nucleotides are TGTGCCAGCAGCCCCAGGACAGGCATCTATGGCTACACCTTC. Its protein is CASSPRTGIYGYTF. V and J are TRBV7-9 and TRBJ1-2; 7 positions agree with TRBD1. The CDR3 extends over 14 amino acids. Looked up from germline, CDR1 is SEHNR and CDR2 is FQNEAQ (reference sequence). J gave up 4 bases and V 5 bases, and 7 bases lay outside the gene matches.

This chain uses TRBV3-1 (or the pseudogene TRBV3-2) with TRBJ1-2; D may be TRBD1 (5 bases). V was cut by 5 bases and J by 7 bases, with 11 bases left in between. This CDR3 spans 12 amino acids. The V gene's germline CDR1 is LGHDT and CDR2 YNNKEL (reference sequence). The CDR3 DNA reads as TGTGCCAGCAGCACGGTAGACAGTGGCTACACCTTC. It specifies CASSTVDSGYTF.

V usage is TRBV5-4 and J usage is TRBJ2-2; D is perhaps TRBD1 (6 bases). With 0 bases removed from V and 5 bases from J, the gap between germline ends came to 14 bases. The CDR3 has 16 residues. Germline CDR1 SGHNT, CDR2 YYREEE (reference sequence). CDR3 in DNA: TGTGCCAGCAGCTTGGTGGGCAGGGGAAGGACCGGGGAGCTGTTTTTT. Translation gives CASSLVGRGRTGELFF.

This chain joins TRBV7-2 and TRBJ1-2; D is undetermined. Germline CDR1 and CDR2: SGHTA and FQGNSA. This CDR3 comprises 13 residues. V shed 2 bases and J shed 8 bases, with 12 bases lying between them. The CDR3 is CASSLTGSDGYTF. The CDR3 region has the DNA TGTGCCAGCAGCTTAACCGGTAGTGACGGCTACACCTTC.

The CDR3 bases are TGTGCCAGCAGCGGGCAGGGGGATTCACCCCTCCACTTT. Its translation is CASSGQGDSPLHF. The V gene is TRBV7-9, the J gene TRBJ1-6, with TRBD1 matching 7 bases. Trimming cost V 5 bases and J 8 bases; bases outside gene matches: 3. This CDR3 contains 13 residues. Germline-derived CDR1 and CDR2 are SEHNR and FQNEAQ (reference sequence).

This CDR3 reads CASSPTGLVYEQYF. In DNA form, the CDR3 reads TGTGCCAGCAGCCCCACCGGGCTAGTCTACGAGCAGTACTTC. The chain combines TRBV7-9 with TRBJ2-7; D not certain. Germline lookup yields CDR1 SEHNR and CDR2 FQNEAQ (reference sequence). The CDR3 runs to 14 residues. V lost 5 bases and J lost 3, with 14 bases in between.

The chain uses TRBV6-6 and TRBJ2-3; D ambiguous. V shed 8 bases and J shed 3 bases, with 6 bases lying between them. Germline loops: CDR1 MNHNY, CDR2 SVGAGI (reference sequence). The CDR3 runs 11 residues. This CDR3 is CASGNTDTQYF. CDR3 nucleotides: TGTGCCAGCGGCAATACAGATACGCAGTATTTT.

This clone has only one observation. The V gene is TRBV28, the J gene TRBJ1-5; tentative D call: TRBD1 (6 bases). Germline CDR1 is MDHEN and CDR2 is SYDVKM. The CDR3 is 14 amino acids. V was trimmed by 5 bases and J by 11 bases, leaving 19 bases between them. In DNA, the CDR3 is TGTGCCAGCAGTACCTCAGGGGCCCTCCCGGCCCAGCATTTT. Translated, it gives CASSTSGALPAQHF.

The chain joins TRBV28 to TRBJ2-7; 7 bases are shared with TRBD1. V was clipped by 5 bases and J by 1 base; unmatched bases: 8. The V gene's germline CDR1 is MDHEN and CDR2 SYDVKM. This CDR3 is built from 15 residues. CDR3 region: CASSLPRTGSYEQYF. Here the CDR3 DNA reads TGTGCCAGCAGTCTGCCTCGGACAGGTTCCTACGAGCAGTACTTC.

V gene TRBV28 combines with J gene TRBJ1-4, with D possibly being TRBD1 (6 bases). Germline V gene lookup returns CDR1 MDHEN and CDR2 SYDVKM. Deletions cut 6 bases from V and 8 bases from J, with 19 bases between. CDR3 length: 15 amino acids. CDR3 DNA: TGTGCCAGCAGGGTGGGTACAGGGCTCGAGGAAAAACTGTTTTTT. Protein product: CASRVGTGLEEKLFF.

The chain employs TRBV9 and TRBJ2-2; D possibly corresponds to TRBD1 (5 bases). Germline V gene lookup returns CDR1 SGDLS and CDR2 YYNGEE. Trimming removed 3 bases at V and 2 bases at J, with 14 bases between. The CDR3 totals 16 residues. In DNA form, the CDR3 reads TGTGCCAGCAGCGCGAGCAGGGTACCCAACACCGGGGAGCTGTTTTTT. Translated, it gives CASSASRVPNTGELFF.

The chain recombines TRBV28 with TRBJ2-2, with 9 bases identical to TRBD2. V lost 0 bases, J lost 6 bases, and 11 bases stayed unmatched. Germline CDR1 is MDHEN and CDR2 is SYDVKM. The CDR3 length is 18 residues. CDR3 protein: CASSLWFGASGDSGELFF. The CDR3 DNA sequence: TGTGCCAGCAGTTTATGGTTTGGAGCTAGCGGGGATTCCGGGGAGCTGTTTTTT. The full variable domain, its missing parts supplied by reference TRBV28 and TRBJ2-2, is DVKVTQSSRYLVKRTGEKVFLECVQDMDHENMFWYRQDPGLGLRLIYFSYDVKMKEKGDIPEGYSVSREKKERFSLILESASTNQTSMYLCASSLWFGASGDSGELFFGEGSRLTVL.

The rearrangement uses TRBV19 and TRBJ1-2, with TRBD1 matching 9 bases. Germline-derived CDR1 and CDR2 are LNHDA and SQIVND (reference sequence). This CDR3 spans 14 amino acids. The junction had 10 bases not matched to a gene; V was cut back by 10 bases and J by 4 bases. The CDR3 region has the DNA TGTGCCACTCGTCCCGGGACAGGGATCTATGGCTACACCTTC. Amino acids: CATRPGTGIYGYTF.

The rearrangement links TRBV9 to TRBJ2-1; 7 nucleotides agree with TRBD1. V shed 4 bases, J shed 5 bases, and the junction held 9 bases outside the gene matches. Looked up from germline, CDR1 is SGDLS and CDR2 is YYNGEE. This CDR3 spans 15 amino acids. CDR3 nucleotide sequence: TGTGCCAGCAGCCCTAGTGAGGGGGCCCACAATGAGCAGTTCTTC. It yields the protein CASSPSEGAHNEQFF.

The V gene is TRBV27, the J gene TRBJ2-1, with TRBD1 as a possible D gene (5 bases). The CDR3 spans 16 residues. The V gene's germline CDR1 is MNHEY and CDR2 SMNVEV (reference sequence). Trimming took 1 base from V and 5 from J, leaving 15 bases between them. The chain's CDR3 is CASSLYLTDPNNEQFF. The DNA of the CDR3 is TGTGCCAGCAGTTTATACTTGACAGATCCTAACAATGAGCAGTTCTTC.

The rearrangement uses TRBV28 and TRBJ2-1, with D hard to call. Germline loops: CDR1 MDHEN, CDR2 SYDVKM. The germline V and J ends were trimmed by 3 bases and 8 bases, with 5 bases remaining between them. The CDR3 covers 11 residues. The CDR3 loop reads CASSFRDEQFF. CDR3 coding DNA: TGTGCCAGCAGTTTTAGAGATGAGCAGTTCTTC.